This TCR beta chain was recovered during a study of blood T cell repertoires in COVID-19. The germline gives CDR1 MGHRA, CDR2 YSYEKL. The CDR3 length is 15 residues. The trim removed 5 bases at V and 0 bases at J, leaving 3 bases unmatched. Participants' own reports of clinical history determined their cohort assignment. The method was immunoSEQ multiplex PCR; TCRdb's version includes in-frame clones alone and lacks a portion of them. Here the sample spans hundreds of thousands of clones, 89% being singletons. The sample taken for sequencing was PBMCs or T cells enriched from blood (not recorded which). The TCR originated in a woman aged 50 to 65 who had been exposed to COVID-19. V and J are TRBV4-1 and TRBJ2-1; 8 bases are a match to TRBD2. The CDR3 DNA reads TGCGCCAGCAGCGAGCGGGGGCCCTCCTACAATGAGCAGTTCTTC. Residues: CASSERGPSYNEQFF.